This TCR beta chain was sequenced for a study of spatial heterogeneity in lung cancer (dated by TCRdb to the late 2010s). General notes on the study: Beta-chain transcripts were consistently detected in greater numbers than alpha-chain transcripts, which likely reflected higher beta-chain transcript abundance. Nonsynonymous mutation counts, determined by whole-exome sequencing of tumor tissue, were related to TCR repertoire features. In tumor regions, TCR transcript counts showed a strong correlation with a T cell transcriptional module score derived from matched bulk RNA-seq. In non-small cell lung cancer, the study made a quantitative comparison of TCR alpha and beta repertoires among multiple tumor regions, matched nontumor lung and blood. In the raw uncorrected reads, each unique combination of TCR and UMI appeared more than ten times on average. At surgery, both alpha and beta chains were TCR-sequenced in about 200 tumor regions, about 61 matched nontumor lung samples and 56 PBMC samples.

The time point label corresponds to: sample taken at primary tumor resection. The donors were some 72 patients from the lung TRACERx cohort who had early-stage, untreated non-small cell lung cancer. For TCR sequencing, whole RNA was extracted from tumor and nontumor lung tissue, or from cryopreserved PBMC samples, and no cell sorting was done. Patients were selected for TCR sequencing only if sufficient RNA was available from at least two tumor regions. Tumor and adjacent nontumor lung specimens were reviewed by a lung pathologist before selection. According to the germline V gene, CDR1 reads KGHSH and CDR2 reads LQKENI. Trimming costs V 2 bases and J 8 bases, and their ends lie 12 bases apart. There are 13 amino acids in the CDR3, from cysteine to phenylalanine inclusive. The sequence is cut down to CDR3 DNA, 39 bases in frame from base 1. This clonotype has a count of ten or more. Its specific antigen is unknown. Nothing much larger sits one base from this clone, and base qualities are not available.

Library creation used 5' RACE. The sequencing machine was a NextSeq 500. To allow correction of PCR and sequencing errors, the TCR library protocol tagged every TCR cDNA molecule with a unique molecular identifier. In the original analysis: TCR identification, UMI-based error correction and CDR3 extraction were all carried out with Decombinator tools. TCRs above a frequency of 2 per 1,000, corresponding to the top 1% of the tumor frequency distribution, were defined as expanded. Expanded tumor TCRs statistically deemed absent (corrected P<0.05) from at least one tumor region were classed as regional, and all other expanded tumor TCRs were classed as ubiquitous. Each repertoire was subsampled 100 times to 5,000 TCRs, after which Renyi diversity was computed with the R vegan package. CDR3 similarity networks were built from amino acid triplet string-kernel similarity, with CDR3s being connected when pairwise similarity was above 0.82. Clones were called with MiXCR by TCRdb after fastp trimmed the public reads at Q25, and only in-frame beta chains were retained. A single entry per CDR3 protein holds the most common genes and DNA from its merged rows. It is TCRdb's table, rather than the study itself, that gives the V and J calls and clone size. Here the sample has 7,000 to 9,500 distinct CDR3 sequences; about 8.8% occur a single time. The ten top clones hold around 25% of the sample.

Results and caveats for the whole study, not just this receptor: Estimated TCR-seq coverage of tumor T cells was only around 7.2% for alpha chains and 13% for beta chains. A correlation was observed between the number of expanded intratumoral alpha and beta TCRs and the tumor nonsynonymous mutation count. Counts of ubiquitous and regional expanded TCRs were found to correlate with counts of ubiquitous and regional nonsynonymous mutations, respectively. Additional single-cell paired TCR alpha and beta sequencing was considered necessary to confirm, at a functional level, the hypothesis that regional TCRs recognize regional mutations.

The receptor was isolated from a male donor with early-stage non-small cell lung cancer. Recombination joined TRBV18 with TRBJ1-2, with the D gene uncertain. Sequenced material: lung tumor tissue, taken at surgery. The DNA sequence is given as TGTGCCAGCTCACCAGGGAGGGCTGGAGGCTACACCTTC. Its coded protein is CASSPGRAGGYTF.